These 13 T cell receptor beta chains share one sample of origin, sequenced in a study of T cell responses to AZD1222 COVID-19 vaccine. The assay was immunoSEQ multiplex PCR, and TCRdb's table has in-frame clones only and misses some. Found here are 120,000 to 150,000 clones, roughly 91% of them singletons; the top ten hold about 3%. The sample was peripheral blood, taken 28 days after the second AZD1222 dose. Every receptor here comes from an adult who received the AZD1222 COVID-19 vaccine.

The chain is built from TRBV5-8 and TRBJ2-5; no clear D gene. This CDR3 has 15 amino acids. V lost 4 bases, J lost 2 bases, and 15 bases lay in between. Looked up from germline, CDR1 is SGHTS and CDR2 is YDEGEE. The CDR3 sequence is CASSPQGAKQETQYF. The CDR3 DNA sequence: TGTGCCAGCAGCCCTCAAGGAGCCAAACAAGAGACCCAGTACTTC. The complete variable domain, with remaining parts taken from reference TRBV5-8 and TRBJ2-5, reads EAGVTQSPTHLIKTRGQQATLRCSPISGHTSVYWYQQALGLGLQFLLWYDEGEERNRGNFPPRFSGRQFPNYSSELNVNALELEDSALYLCASSPQGAKQETQYFGPGTRLLVL.

This chain joins TRBV28 and TRBJ2-1; D might be TRBD2 (6 bases). The CDR3 loop spans 18 amino acids. Germline V lookup: CDR1 MDHEN, CDR2 SYDVKM. The germline V and J ends were trimmed by 0 bases and 0 bases, with 15 bases remaining between them. The CDR3 DNA follows: TGTGCCAGCAGTTTATGGGAGGGATTGCGGAGCTCCTACAATGAGCAGTTCTTC. As protein: CASSLWEGLRSSYNEQFF.

The chain carries TRBV6-6 and TRBJ1-1; no clear D. This CDR3 has 13 amino acids. Trimming took off 6 bases at V and 0 bases at J, with 8 bases between the two ends. In germline, CDR1 is MNHNY, CDR2 SVGAGI (reference sequence). The CDR3 region has the DNA TGTGCCAGCAGGACGGGGATGAACACTGAAGCTTTCTTT. Its protein product is CASRTGMNTEAFF.

This chain connects TRBV5-8 to TRBJ2-5; D perhaps matches TRBD1 (6 bases). The CDR3 has 17 residues. Trimming left V 4 bases short and J 5 bases short, with 24 bases between. The V gene's germline CDR1 is SGHTS and CDR2 YDEGEE. CDR3 nucleotides: TGTGCCAGCAGCCGAGGTAGGGGGTCGGCCGAACGGGAGACCCAGTACTTC. Translated, it gives CASSRGRGSAERETQYF.

V and J are TRBV5-1 and TRBJ2-7; the D is unclear. The V gene lost 4 bases and the J gene lost 6 bases, with 14 bases spanning the gap. Germline V gene lookup returns CDR1 SGHRS and CDR2 YFSETQ. The CDR3 length is 13 residues. CDR3 bases: TGCGCCAGCAGCCTACGAGATGGGTCCGAGCAGTACTTC. Protein sequence: CASSLRDGSEQYF.

CDR3 bases: TGTGCCAGCCGGACAGCGACCTGGGGCTACACCTTC. This codes for CASRTATWGYTF. This chain links TRBV28 with TRBJ1-2; a weak D match, TRBD1 (6 bases). V gave up 8 bases and J gave up 8 bases, with 15 bases separating them. CDR1 and CDR2 from the germline V gene are MDHEN and SYDVKM. This CDR3 is built from 12 residues.

The V gene is TRBV5-1, the J gene TRBJ2-3; tentatively, D is TRBD1 (6 bases). Germline V gene lookup returns CDR1 SGHRS and CDR2 YFSETQ. CDR3 size: 15 residues. Trimming took 0 bases from V and 2 from J, leaving 10 bases between them. The CDR3 DNA sequence: TGCGCCAGCAGCTTGGCGGGACAACCCACAGATACGCAGTATTTT. Its protein is CASSLAGQPTDTQYF. Drawing the rest from reference TRBV5-1 and TRBJ2-3, the complete variable domain is KAGVTQTPRYLIKTRGQQVTLSCSPISGHRSVSWYQQTPGQGLQFLFEYFSETQRNKGNFPGRFSGRQFSNSRSEMNVSTLELGDSALYLCASSLAGQPTDTQYFGPGTRLTVL.

This clone was counted between two and nine times. The chain couples TRBV5-5 to TRBJ2-7, with 9 bases lining up with TRBD1. The ends lost 4 bases at V and 4 bases at J; junction bases unmatched: 3. This CDR3 is 13 amino acids long. CDR1 is SGHKS, CDR2 YYEKEE, per germline (reference sequence). The CDR3 sequence is CASSVQGAYEQYF. CDR3 coding DNA: TGTGCCAGCAGCGTACAGGGGGCGTACGAGCAGTACTTC. The whole variable domain, filled in from reference TRBV5-5 and TRBJ2-7, reads DAGVTQSPTHLIKTRGQQVTLRCSPISGHKSVSWYQQVLGQGPQFIFQYYEKEERGRGNFPDRFSARQFPNYSSELNVNALLLGDSALYLCASSVQGAYEQYFGPGTRLTVT.

This clone was recorded many times. V and J are TRBV4-2 and TRBJ2-7, with D tentatively TRBD1 (6 bases). In germline, CDR1 is LGHNA, CDR2 YNFKEQ. The ends were cut back, 0 bases at V and 3 bases at J, with 12 bases in the middle. The CDR3 contains 15 residues. For the CDR3, the DNA is TGTGCCAGCAGCCAAGATCGAGGGGGTTTCTACGAGCAGTACTTC. As protein: CASSQDRGGFYEQYF.

Here the CDR3 DNA reads TGTGCCAGCACCCTGGGGGACAGGGCGCCCAATGAGCAGTTCTTC. Its translation is CASTLGDRAPNEQFF. The chain uses TRBV28 and TRBJ2-1; TRBD1 matches at 9 bases. This CDR3 contains 15 residues. The germline gives CDR1 MDHEN, CDR2 SYDVKM. V lost 7 bases and J lost 6; bases outside the gene matches: 10.

This clone was observed once. The CDR3 bases are TGTGCCAGCAGCTTAAAGCGTGGAGAAACTAATGAAAAACTGTTTTTT. This gives the protein CASSLKRGETNEKLFF. The chain joins TRBV7-8 to TRBJ1-4; D unclear. The V end was cut by 2 bases, the J end by 1 base, with 11 bases between. Germline V CDR1 and CDR2: SGHVS, FQNEAQ. The CDR3 extends over 16 amino acids.

The chain joins TRBV5-1 to TRBJ2-1, with D uncertain. This CDR3 contains 16 residues. The germline gives CDR1 SGHRS, CDR2 YFSETQ. Trimming took off 5 bases at V and 0 bases at J, with 15 bases between the two ends. The CDR3 sequence: CASRSTPTRSYNEQFF. The CDR3 nucleotides read TGCGCCAGCAGGTCCACTCCTACCCGCTCCTACAATGAGCAGTTCTTC.

V is TRBV5-1 and J is TRBJ2-3, with TRBD1 matching over 11 bases. Germline values: CDR1 SGHRS, CDR2 YFSETQ. CDR3 length: 16 residues. The ends lost 0 bases at V and 2 bases at J; junction bases unmatched: 2. The CDR3 DNA follows: TGCGCCAGCAGCTTGGATGGACAGGGGGCCACAGATACGCAGTATTTT. It translates to CASSLDGQGATDTQYF.